The entry that follows covers one T cell receptor (beta chain) sequence. Which antigen it targets is not known. Base qualities are not provided; no much larger clone lies one nucleotide away. CDR1 and CDR2 (DFQATT, SNEGSKA) derive from the germline V gene (reference sequence). A distance of 13 bases separates the germline ends of V and J, which lose 5 bases and 2 bases respectively. Including the terminal cysteine and phenylalanine, the CDR3 comprises 14 residues. This entry keeps only the CDR3 DNA: 42 bases, framed from base 1. What this sample's treatment or condition label stands for: allogeneic hematopoietic cell transplantation with graft depleted of TCRalphabeta T cells and CD19 B cells. Transplant recipients were children who received TCRalphabeta/CD19-depleted allogeneic hematopoietic cell grafts. Libraries came from PCR. The sequencing machine was an Illumina HiSeq 2500. To normalize quantification of the TCRbeta repertoire, the TCR libraries were built with molecular barcoding that relied on unique molecular identifiers. TCRdb reran the public reads through fastp at Q25 and MiXCR, keeping productive beta chains. Rows merge per CDR3 protein into single entries with the most common DNA and genes. A total of 530,000 or so distinct CDR3 sequences appear in this sample, 25% to 30% of them only once. The ten largest clones add up to around a third of the sample.

This sample stems from a study of T-cell reconstitution after alpha-beta-depleted transplantation in children (dated by TCRdb to 2016 to 2018). As for the study more broadly: The study quantitatively tracked T-cell immune reconstitution after TCRalphabeta/CD19-depleted allogeneic hematopoietic cell transplantation in children using TCR repertoire profiling. The study at large found these results: Apparently early alphabetaT-cell count recovery about two months after transplant reportedly relied on only several hundred rapidly expanded clones derived from non-depleted graft cells. The frequencies of hyperexpanded clones fell over the following months, and after one year, T-cell counts and TCRbeta diversity were mostly attributed to newly produced T cells. In some patients, the high TCRbeta diversity seen at day 60 was put down to recipient T cells and intrathymic progenitors that had survived conditioning.

The clonotype originates from a boy less than two years old with Wiskott-Aldrich syndrome, due to receive a stem cell transplant. Sequencing was performed on PBMCs, taken before TCRalphabeta/CD19-depleted stem cell transplant. This chain is built from TRBV20-1 and TRBJ2-4; 6 matching bases give a weak D call of TRBD2. In nucleotide form, the sequence is TGCAGTGCTCTCCGACTAGTCCCCAAAAACATTCAGTACTTC. Protein translation: CSALRLVPKNIQYF.